The TCR beta chain under discussion was sequenced for a study of T cell changes during pregnancy in multiple sclerosis. Clones were read by immunoSEQ multiplex PCR, and TCRdb kept only the in-frame ones, dropping some. The table shows about 68,000 clones, with about 90% occurring only once. CDR3 length: 12 amino acids. Germline values: CDR1 GTSNPN, CDR2 SVGIG (reference sequence). The J segment lost 2 bases and the V segment lost 7 bases, leaving 2 bases of the junction unmatched. The sequence came from a female donor in good health, enrolled as a control in a pregnancy study. The chain is built from TRBV30 and TRBJ2-5, with TRBD1 identical over 9 bases. The specimen comprised peripheral blood, sampled in the second trimester of pregnancy. The chain's CDR3 is CAFGQGQETQYF. The CDR3 nucleotides read TGTGCCTTCGGACAGGGGCAAGAGACCCAGTACTTC.